These 26 T cell receptor beta chains were all obtained from the same sample, sequenced in a study of T cells in Graves' hyperthyroidism and ophthalmopathy. RNA transcripts provided the source from which TCR beta CDR3 regions were amplified. First-round RT-PCR with HTBI primers amplified the TCR CDR3 region. TCRdb reprocessed the multiplex PCR reads via MiXCR and lists one record per CDR3 protein. The sample shows about 680,000 distinct CDR3 sequences, approximately 36% of them seen only once. The sequencing sample was made of blood. The receptors were gathered from a woman between 40 and 55 years old with Graves' hyperthyroidism.

The chain recombines TRBV5-1 with TRBJ1-2, with 7 bases matching TRBD1. J lost 6 bases, V lost 2 bases, and 10 bases had no gene match. Germline V gene sequence: CDR1 SGHRS, CDR2 YFSETQ. This CDR3 is 15 amino acids long. In DNA, the CDR3 is TGCGCCAGCAGCTTTGTCCCGGGGACAGCCGATGGCTACACCTTC. It specifies CASSFVPGTADGYTF. Together with reference TRBV5-1 and TRBJ1-2, the CDR3 gives the full variable domain: KAGVTQTPRYLIKTRGQQVTLSCSPISGHRSVSWYQQTPGQGLQFLFEYFSETQRNKGNFPGRFSGRQFSNSRSEMNVSTLELGDSALYLCASSFVPGTADGYTFGSGTRLTVV.

There are a few counts of this clonotype. V gene TRBV7-2 combines with J gene TRBJ2-6, with D unclear. Germline V lookup: CDR1 SGHTA, CDR2 FQGNSA. This CDR3 comprises 16 residues. V lost 0 bases and J 3 bases, leaving 9 bases between the germline ends. CDR3 coding DNA: TGTGCCAGCAGCTTAGCGCGTGGTGTTGGGGCCAACGTCCTGACTTTC. It codes for CASSLARGVGANVLTF.

This clonotype was seen once. This rearrangement joins TRBV20-1 to TRBJ1-3, with D possibly being TRBD1 (5 bases). This CDR3 spans 15 amino acids. V gave up 1 base and J gave up 8 bases, with 18 bases separating them. Looked up from germline, CDR1 is DFQATT and CDR2 is SNEGSKA (reference sequence). Written as DNA, the CDR3 is TGCAGTGCTAGAGCCGGGACCCACGGGCGGTACACCATATATTTT. Translated: CSARAGTHGRYTIYF.

The V and J genes are TRBV2 and TRBJ1-2; 10 nucleotides align to TRBD1. The CDR3 loop spans 17 amino acids. The germline V gene has CDR1 SNHLY and CDR2 FYNNEI. J was trimmed by 7 bases and V by 3 bases; bases with no gene match: 14. CDR3 in amino acids: CASSDRQGARGYGGYTF. Here the CDR3 DNA reads TGTGCCAGCAGTGATCGACAGGGGGCGAGGGGCTACGGTGGCTACACCTTC.

This clonotype was observed a few times. The chain couples TRBV7-9 to TRBJ2-7, with 8 positions matching TRBD1. Germline CDR1 is SEHNR and CDR2 is FQNEAQ (reference sequence). This CDR3 has 14 amino acids. Trimming took 6 bases from V and 3 from J; bases not matched to a gene: 7. This CDR3 reads CASSTRGLYYEQYF. CDR3 in DNA: TGTGCCAGCAGTACCAGGGGGCTCTACTACGAGCAGTACTTC.

V gene TRBV6-6 combines with J gene TRBJ1-5, with a weak D call TRBD1 (5 bases). The CDR3 extends over 12 amino acids. Per germline, CDR1 MNHNY and CDR2 SVGAGI (reference sequence). Trimming shortened V by 5 bases and J by 9 bases, and 11 bases separated the two germline ends. CDR3 in DNA: TGTGCCAGCAGTAACCGGGACCTGCCCCAGCATTTT. The encoded protein is CASSNRDLPQHF.

Comment on this clonotype: This may come from a read error, since a much larger clone is one base off. CDR3: CAGSLEGRDSYEQYF. The CDR3 bases are TGTGCCGGCAGCTTAGAGGGCAGAGACTCCTACGAGCAGTACTTC. This chain links TRBV7-2 with TRBJ2-7, with a weak D call TRBD2 (5 bases). The germline CDR1 and CDR2 sequences are SGHTA and FQGNSA. This CDR3 has 15 residues.

The CDR3 DNA is TGTGCCAGCAGCCAAAGTAGCGGGAGGAGGAACCAAGAGACCCAGTACTTC. Translating gives CASSQSSGRRNQETQYF. The chain is built from TRBV11-3 and TRBJ2-5; 10 bases fit TRBD2. Germline V gene lookup returns CDR1 SGHNT and CDR2 YENEEA. After removal of 5 bases from V and 0 bases from J, the junction contained 9 bases not matched to a gene. This CDR3 contains 17 residues.

This clonotype has at least ten counts. The genes are TRBV29-1 and TRBJ1-2; D is unclear. Trimming removed 1 base at V and 5 bases at J, with 5 bases between. This CDR3 has 11 amino acids. CDR1 and CDR2 (germline): SQVTM, ANQGSEA. The CDR3 reads CSVEATYGYTF. DNA of the CDR3: TGCAGCGTTGAAGCTACTTATGGCTACACCTTC.

As regards this clonotype: At one of its ends the junction is not consistent with the germline gene, which may arise from a read error. The rearrangement joins TRBV19 to TRBJ1-1; D unresolved. The CDR3 runs to 14 residues. CDR1 is LNHDA and CDR2 is SQIVND in the germline V gene (reference sequence). CDR3 in amino acids: CASSILRENTETFF. The CDR3 nucleotides are TGTGCCAGTAGTATACTTAGGGAGAACACTGAAACTTTCTTT.

In regard to this clonotype: Because it lacks the conserved phenylalanine or tryptophan at the end, this CDR3 is likely a read error. The chain couples TRBV10-1 to TRBJ1-1, with 8 positions matching TRBD1. The CDR3 contains 13 residues. With 6 bases clipped from V and 1 base from J, the junction kept 1 base outside the gene matches. Germline V gives CDR1 WNHNN, CDR2 SYGVQD (reference sequence). This CDR3 is CASRDRENTEAFL. As DNA, the CDR3 is TGCGCCAGCAGGGACAGGGAGAACACTGAAGCTTTCCTT.

The chain is built from TRBV7-8 and TRBJ1-6; D gene ambiguous. Deletions cut 5 bases from V and 0 bases from J, with 20 bases between. Germline V CDR1 and CDR2: SGHVS, FQNEAQ. The CDR3 extends over 19 amino acids. CDR3 nucleotide sequence: TGTGCCAGCAGCCAAAAAACAACTCAAGGGAGCTCCTATAATTCACCCCTCCACTTT. Its translation: CASSQKTTQGSSYNSPLHF.

This clonotype appeared once. This may come from a read error, since a much larger clone is one base off. Given the absence of the conserved phenylalanine or tryptophan at the CDR3 end, a read error is likely. The chain carries TRBV7-9 and TRBJ2-7; D may be TRBD1 (5 bases). The V end was cut by 10 bases, the J end by 3 bases, with 16 bases between. CDR1 and CDR2 from the germline V gene are SEHNR and FQNEAQ (reference sequence). The CDR3 has 13 residues. The CDR3 nucleotides read TGTGCCACCAGTTTTGGGGCAGACTACGAGCAGTACCTC. Residues: CATSFGADYEQYL.

The chain couples TRBV7-2 to TRBJ1-2; D gene uncertain. Trimming took off 1 base at V and 4 bases at J, with 16 bases between the two ends. CDR3 length: 16 amino acids. Per germline, CDR1 SGHTA and CDR2 FQGNSA. DNA for the CDR3: TGTGCCAGCAGCTTAGTTAAGGTTTCAGGAGCCTATGGCTACACCTTC. It translates to CASSLVKVSGAYGYTF.

The chain recombines TRBV28 with TRBJ2-7, with TRBD1 matching 9 bases. After removal of 7 bases from V and 5 bases from J, the junction contained 6 bases not matched to a gene. CDR3 length equals 13 residues. Germline assignment: CDR1 MDHEN and CDR2 SYDVKM. CDR3 region: CASKPGQGNEQYF. CDR3 in DNA: TGTGCCAGCAAACCGGGACAGGGTAACGAGCAGTACTTC.

The chain employs TRBV19 and TRBJ2-3; TRBD1 is a possible D gene (5 bases). CDR1 and CDR2 (germline): LNHDA, SQIVND (reference sequence). This CDR3 region has 14 residues. Trimming took 10 bases from V and 2 from J, leaving 16 bases between them. DNA of the CDR3: TGTGCCACCTCAGGGCTCATCCTCACAGATACGCAGTATTTT. Residues: CATSGLILTDTQYF.

At least ten counts were recorded for this clonotype. This chain links TRBV7-2 with TRBJ1-1; TRBD1 might be the D (5 bases). The CDR3 length is 15 residues. V lost 2 bases and J lost 6, with 16 bases in between. Germline V lookup: CDR1 SGHTA, CDR2 FQGNSA. The CDR3 loop reads CASSLWGGPEPEAFF. The CDR3 DNA is TGTGCCAGCAGCTTATGGGGCGGGCCTGAACCTGAAGCTTTCTTT. Variable domain in full (rest from reference TRBV7-2 and TRBJ1-1): GAGVSQSPSNKVTEKGKDVELRCDPISGHTALYWYRQSLGQGLEFLIYFQGNSAPDKSGLPSDRFSAERTGGSVSTLTIQRTQQEDSAVYLCASSLWGGPEPEAFFGQGTRLTVV.

This clonotype was observed many times. The genes are TRBV12-3 or TRBV12-4 and TRBJ1-1; D is undetermined. The CDR3 runs to 13 residues. V lost 2 bases to trimming and J lost 3 bases, with 7 bases between them. CDR3 coding DNA: TGTGCCAGCAGTTTATTGTCTTACACTGAAGCTTTCTTT. Protein: CASSLLSYTEAFF.

This clonotype was detected ten times or more. This sequence joins TRBV7-2 and TRBJ1-6, with D unresolved. CDR1 is SGHTA, CDR2 FQGNSA, per germline. This CDR3 has 13 residues. Trimming removed 5 bases at V and 13 bases at J, with 15 bases between. The CDR3 nucleotides read TGTGCCAGCAGCCCTGCGCTCCCCGAGCCCCTCCACTTT. Amino acids: CASSPALPEPLHF.

This clonotype has ten or more counts. The chain carries TRBV24-1 and TRBJ1-4; D ambiguous. V lost 4 bases and J 3 bases, leaving 5 bases between the germline ends. Germline CDR1 and CDR2: KGHDR and SFDVKD. The CDR3 is made up of 13 amino acids. The CDR3 is CATSDHPNEKLFF. In DNA form, the CDR3 reads TGTGCCACCAGTGACCACCCTAATGAAAAACTGTTTTTT.

The chain links TRBV21-1 to TRBJ2-7; TRBD1 was called by the table and not checked on the DNA. TRBV21-1 is shown as a pseudogene. This CDR3 contains 14 residues. Written as DNA, the CDR3 is TGTGCCAGCAGCATCGGACAGGGGGCCCACGAGCAGTACTTC. It yields the protein CASSIGQGAHEQYF.

This clonotype was seen at least ten times. The rearrangement uses TRBV10-3 and TRBJ2-7, with TRBD2 matching 8 bases. The germline V gene has CDR1 ENHRY and CDR2 SYGVKD. The CDR3 loop spans 15 amino acids. Losses at the gene ends were 3 bases for V and 5 bases for J; bases not matched to a gene: 9. The CDR3 bases are TGTGCCATCAGTGACGAAGGCGGGGGGATGCACGAGCAGTACTTC. It encodes CAISDEGGGMHEQYF.

A few counts support this clonotype. V gene TRBV4-1 combines with J gene TRBJ1-5; D gene ambiguous. The length of the CDR3 is 15 residues. CDR1 and CDR2 (germline): MGHRA, YSYEKL. V lost 0 bases, J lost 3 bases, and 9 bases lay in between. The CDR3 sequence is CASSQEAQINQPQHF. Written as DNA, the CDR3 is TGCGCCAGCAGCCAAGAGGCACAGATCAATCAGCCCCAGCATTTT.

The chain links TRBV25-1 to TRBJ1-4; 7 bases are a match to TRBD1. Germline CDR1 and CDR2: MGHDK and SYGVNS. After removal of 5 bases from V and 5 bases from J, the junction contained 5 bases not matched to a gene. This CDR3 is 14 amino acids long. Here the CDR3 DNA reads TGTGCCAGCAGTTTTGACAGGGCGAATGAAAAACTGTTTTTT. Translating gives CASSFDRANEKLFF.

The V call is TRBV27, the J call TRBJ2-7; 9 bases match TRBD2. Germline assignment: CDR1 MNHEY and CDR2 SMNVEV (reference sequence). Trimming cost V 6 bases and J 6 bases; bases outside gene matches: 12. The CDR3 has 15 residues. CDR3 in amino acids: CASSTSGLTSGEQYF. As DNA, the CDR3 is TGTGCCAGCAGCACCTCTGGCCTGACTAGCGGCGAGCAGTACTTC.

This clonotype was observed at least ten times. The V call is TRBV10-3, the J call TRBJ1-1, with D perhaps TRBD1 (5 bases). Trimming took off 6 bases at V and 13 bases at J, with 18 bases between the two ends. This CDR3 has 12 amino acids. The germline V gene encodes CDR1 ENHRY and CDR2 SYGVKD. For the CDR3, the DNA is TGTGCCATCAGGGGGCCGGACACCCCCAATTTCTTT. Protein: CAIRGPDTPNFF.